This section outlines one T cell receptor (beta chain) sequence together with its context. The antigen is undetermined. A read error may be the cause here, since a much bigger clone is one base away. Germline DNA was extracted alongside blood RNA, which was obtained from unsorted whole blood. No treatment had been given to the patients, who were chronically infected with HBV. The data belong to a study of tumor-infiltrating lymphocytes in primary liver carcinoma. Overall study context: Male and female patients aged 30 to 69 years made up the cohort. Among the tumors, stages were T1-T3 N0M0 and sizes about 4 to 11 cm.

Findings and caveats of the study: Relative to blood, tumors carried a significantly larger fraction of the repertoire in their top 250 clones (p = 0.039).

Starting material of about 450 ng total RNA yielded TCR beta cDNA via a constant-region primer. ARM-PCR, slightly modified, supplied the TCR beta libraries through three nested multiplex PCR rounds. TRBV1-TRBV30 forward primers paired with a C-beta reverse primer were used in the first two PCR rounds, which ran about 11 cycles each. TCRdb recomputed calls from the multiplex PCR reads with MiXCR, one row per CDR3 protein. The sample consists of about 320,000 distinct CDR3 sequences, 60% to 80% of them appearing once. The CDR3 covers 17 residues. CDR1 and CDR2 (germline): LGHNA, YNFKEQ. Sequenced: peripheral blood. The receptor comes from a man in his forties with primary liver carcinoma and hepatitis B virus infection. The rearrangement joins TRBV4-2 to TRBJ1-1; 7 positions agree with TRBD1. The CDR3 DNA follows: TGTACCAGCAGCCAACTACCAGGGGACAGTTGGAACACTGAAGCTTTCTTT. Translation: CTSSQLPGDSWNTEAFF.